These 22 T cell receptor beta chains were sequenced from one sample in a study of PD-L1 blockade in urothelial cancer. The time point is: peripheral blood 6 weeks after treatment start. Using immunoSEQ multiplex PCR, the repertoire was profiled, and TCRdb retains in-frame clones only, with some absent. Seen here are roughly 100,000 clones, 75% to 90% observed once, and the top ten hold roughly 8%. The sequencing here drew on PBMCs, taken around atezolizumab (anti-PD-L1) treatment. The receptor set was obtained from a man between 65 and 85 years old with urothelial cancer.

The chain carries TRBV13 and TRBJ1-3, with D uncertain. The V gene's germline CDR1 is PRHDT and CDR2 FYEKMQ (reference sequence). V lost 5 bases and J 1 base, leaving 9 bases between the germline ends. The CDR3 sequence is 14 residues long. CDR3 nucleotides: TGTGCCAGCAGCATCAGGTGGTCTGGAAACACCATATATTTT. This gives the protein CASSIRWSGNTIYF.

This rearrangement joins TRBV15 to TRBJ1-2, with D possibly matching TRBD1 (6 bases). The germline V and J ends were trimmed by 1 base and 8 bases, with 11 bases remaining between them. Germline V gene lookup returns CDR1 LNHNV and CDR2 YYDKDF (reference sequence). The CDR3 extends over 13 amino acids. CDR3 protein: CATSRGQGQGYTF. CDR3 nucleotides: TGTGCCACCAGCAGAGGCCAGGGGCAGGGCTACACCTTC. Looking up the rest from reference TRBV15 and TRBJ1-2 gives the full variable domain: DAMVIQNPRYQVTQFGKPVTLSCSQTLNHNVMYWYQQKSSQAPKLLFHYYDKDFNNEADTPDNFQSRRPNTSFCFLDIRSPGLGDTAMYLCATSRGQGQGYTFGSGTRLTVV.

The V call is TRBV6-6, the J call TRBJ1-5, with 7 nucleotides matching TRBD1. This CDR3 region has 13 residues. Germline V gives CDR1 MNHNY, CDR2 SVGAGI (reference sequence). The V segment lost 5 bases and the J segment 5 bases; nucleotides outside the gene matches: 3. CDR3 coding DNA: TGTGCCAGCAGTAGGGGGCAGGATCAGCCCCAGCATTTT. It translates to CASSRGQDQPQHF.

J is TRBJ2-1 and V is TRBV2; 8 bases are a match to TRBD1. CDR3 length: 15 residues. V lost 6 bases and J lost 7; bases outside the gene matches: 11. The germline V gene has CDR1 SNHLY and CDR2 FYNNEI. This chain's CDR3 is CASRPRTGLVNEQFF. The CDR3 DNA reads TGTGCCAGCAGACCCCGGACAGGGTTGGTGAATGAGCAGTTCTTC.

The chain combines TRBV19 with TRBJ1-3, with TRBD1 identical over 9 bases. This CDR3 has 16 residues. Germline CDR1 LNHDA, CDR2 SQIVND (reference sequence). V was clipped by 5 bases and J by 4 bases; unmatched bases: 9. CDR3 nucleotides: TGTGCCAGTAGTTATCCGGGACAGGGATTGGGAAACACCATATATTTT. This sequence encodes CASSYPGQGLGNTIYF. The full variable domain, its missing parts supplied by reference TRBV19 and TRBJ1-3, is DGGITQSPKYLFRKEGQNVTLSCEQNLNHDAMYWYRQDPGQGLRLIYYSQIVNDFQKGDIAEGYSVSREKKESFPLTVTSAQKNPTAFYLCASSYPGQGLGNTIYFGEGSWLTVV.

The rearrangement links TRBV5-4 to TRBJ1-2; 12 bases are a match to TRBD1. This CDR3 contains 16 residues. The J segment lost 4 bases and the V segment lost 4 bases, leaving 8 bases of the junction unmatched. The germline CDR1 and CDR2 sequences are SGHNT and YYREEE (reference sequence). CDR3 residues: CASSPWDRGPGYGYTF. In DNA, the CDR3 is TGTGCCAGCAGCCCTTGGGACAGGGGGCCGGGCTATGGCTACACCTTC.

This chain uses TRBV19 with TRBJ2-7, with TRBD2 matching 8 bases. Trimming cost V 6 bases and J 1 base; bases outside gene matches: 8. Per germline, CDR1 LNHDA and CDR2 SQIVND (reference sequence). The CDR3 sequence is 15 residues long. CDR3 coding DNA: TGTGCCAGTAGCCCCGGACTAGCCCTATCCTACGAGCAGTACTTC. This codes for CASSPGLALSYEQYF.

The chain combines TRBV4-3 with TRBJ1-1; 8 bases are shared with TRBD1. The J segment lost 1 base and the V segment lost 0 bases, leaving 4 bases of the junction unmatched. The germline gives CDR1 LGHNA, CDR2 YSLEER. The CDR3 is made up of 16 amino acids. CDR3 bases: TGCGCCAGCAGCCAAGAGAGGACAGGGACGAACACTGAAGCTTTCTTT. It specifies CASSQERTGTNTEAFF.

This clone came up once. The chain couples TRBV19 to TRBJ2-1; TRBD2 matches at 8 bases. This CDR3 has 16 amino acids. Germline CDR1 and CDR2: LNHDA and SQIVND (reference sequence). The trim removed 3 bases at V and 8 bases at J, leaving 12 bases unmatched. The CDR3 loop is CASSILTGGPVDEQFF. The CDR3 coding sequence is TGTGCCAGTAGTATTCTTACGGGGGGGCCGGTGGATGAGCAGTTCTTC. The entire variable domain, with the rest obtained from reference TRBV19 and TRBJ2-1, is as follows: DGGITQSPKYLFRKEGQNVTLSCEQNLNHDAMYWYRQDPGQGLRLIYYSQIVNDFQKGDIAEGYSVSREKKESFPLTVTSAQKNPTAFYLCASSILTGGPVDEQFFGPGTRLTVL.

The CDR3 protein is CASSLDVKGEQFF. CDR3 nucleotide sequence: TGCGCCAGCAGCTTGGATGTTAAGGGGGAGCAGTTCTTC. This chain joins TRBV5-1 and TRBJ2-1, with D perhaps TRBD1 (5 bases). CDR3 length equals 13 residues. The V gene lost 0 bases and the J gene lost 10 bases, with 11 bases spanning the gap. The germline V gene has CDR1 SGHRS and CDR2 YFSETQ. Complete variable domain (other parts from reference TRBV5-1 and TRBJ2-1): KAGVTQTPRYLIKTRGQQVTLSCSPISGHRSVSWYQQTPGQGLQFLFEYFSETQRNKGNFPGRFSGRQFSNSRSEMNVSTLELGDSALYLCASSLDVKGEQFFGPGTRLTVL.

The chain combines TRBV5-1 with TRBJ2-2; 10 nucleotides line up with TRBD1. J lost 4 bases, V lost 4 bases, and 4 bases had no gene match. The length of the CDR3 is 15 residues. Looked up from germline, CDR1 is SGHRS and CDR2 is YFSETQ. The chain's CDR3 is CASSVGQGSTGELFF. The CDR3 DNA is TGCGCCAGCAGCGTGGGACAGGGGTCCACCGGGGAGCTGTTTTTT.

The rearrangement links TRBV5-6 to TRBJ2-3; 9 positions agree with TRBD1. Per germline, CDR1 SGHDT and CDR2 YYEEEE. The J segment lost 0 bases and the V segment lost 4 bases, leaving 12 bases of the junction unmatched. There are 18 residues in the CDR3. The CDR3 DNA sequence: TGTGCCAGCAGCCCGGGACAGGGTGTTTTCTCTAGCACAGATACGCAGTATTTT. Its translation is CASSPGQGVFSSTDTQYF.

CDR3 amino acids: CASSVGVGSGTDTQYF. The CDR3 DNA reads as TGTGCCAGCAGCGTAGGGGTCGGGAGTGGGACAGATACGCAGTATTTT. The J gene is TRBJ2-3, the V gene TRBV9; perhaps TRBD2 as D (6 bases). CDR3 length: 16 amino acids. The germline V and J ends were trimmed by 0 bases and 3 bases, with 14 bases remaining between them. Germline V gene lookup returns CDR1 SGDLS and CDR2 YYNGEE.

The chain employs TRBV18 and TRBJ1-5; a possible D gene is TRBD1 (5 bases). V gave up 2 bases and J gave up 4 bases, with 9 bases separating them. Germline CDR1 and CDR2: KGHSH and LQKENI. The CDR3 sequence is 14 residues long. The CDR3 sequence is CASSPRQGNQPQHF. The CDR3 DNA follows: TGTGCCAGCTCACCAAGGCAGGGAAATCAGCCCCAGCATTTT.

This chain links TRBV18 with TRBJ2-7; D is perhaps TRBD2 (5 bases). Germline assignment: CDR1 KGHSH and CDR2 LQKENI. This CDR3 is built from 16 residues. Trimming shortened V by 1 base and J by 1 base, and 14 bases separated the two germline ends. CDR3 nucleotide sequence: TGTGCCAGCTCACCACGCGGCGGGTCCCAATCCTACGAGCAGTACTTC. Its translation is CASSPRGGSQSYEQYF.

J is TRBJ1-4 and V is TRBV14; D unresolved. The CDR3 is 16 amino acids. Germline V gene sequence: CDR1 SGHDN, CDR2 FVKESK. With 2 bases removed from V and 8 bases from J, the gap between germline ends came to 18 bases. The CDR3 sequence: CASSQSPVDPGEKLFF. DNA of the CDR3: TGTGCCAGCAGCCAAAGTCCGGTGGACCCGGGGGAAAAACTGTTTTTT.

This chain joins TRBV11-1 and TRBJ2-1, with 7 bases that match TRBD1. Germline V gene sequence: CDR1 SGHAT, CDR2 FQDESV (reference sequence). V dropped 5 bases and J dropped 0; count of bases not matched to a gene: 7. The length of the CDR3 is 16 residues. The chain's CDR3 is CASSLRRDSSYNEQFF. In nucleotides, the CDR3 is TGTGCCAGCAGCCTCCGCCGGGACAGCTCCTACAATGAGCAGTTCTTC.

V and J are TRBV6-1 and TRBJ2-3; D perhaps matches TRBD2 (6 bases). The CDR3 covers 15 residues. V was pared by 1 base and J by 8 bases, with 16 bases between. The germline V gene has CDR1 MNHNS and CDR2 SASEGT. The CDR3 is CASSEEVYGGSTQYF. CDR3 nucleotides: TGTGCCAGCAGTGAAGAGGTTTATGGGGGGAGTACGCAGTATTTT.

This chain links TRBV5-1 with TRBJ2-1; D may be TRBD1 (6 bases). Germline V gene data show CDR1 as SGHRS and CDR2 as YFSETQ. Trimming took 3 bases from V and 5 from J, leaving 9 bases between them. The length of the CDR3 is 13 residues. This CDR3 is CASSSRDNNEQFF. For the CDR3, the DNA is TGCGCCAGCAGCTCCCGGGACAACAATGAGCAGTTCTTC.

The J gene is TRBJ2-5, the V gene TRBV20-1, with no clear D. The better agreement between TRBJ2-7 and the DNA end casts doubt on the J call. Germline CDR1 reads DFQATT; CDR2 reads SNEGSKA (reference sequence). There are 11 residues in the CDR3. The CDR3, as DNA: TGCAGTGCTAGCATTCTCTACGAGCAGTACTTC. It codes for CSASILYEQYF.

The chain recombines TRBV27 with TRBJ1-1, with D unclear. Per the germline V gene, CDR1 is MNHEY and CDR2 is SMNVEV (reference sequence). CDR3 length equals 15 residues. V was pared by 3 bases and J by 4 bases, with 15 bases between. CDR3 sequence reads: CASSLEPGGGTEAFF. The CDR3, as DNA: TGTGCCAGCAGTTTGGAGCCCGGTGGAGGCACTGAAGCTTTCTTT.

The V call is TRBV6-5, the J call TRBJ1-1, with D uncertain. Germline V gene data show CDR1 as MNHEY and CDR2 as SVGAGI. The V end lost 2 bases, the J end lost 2 bases, and 12 bases lay between the germline ends. The CDR3 spans 15 residues. CDR3 sequence reads: CASSYGRVRNTEAFF. CDR3 sequence (DNA): TGTGCCAGCAGTTACGGGAGGGTTCGTAACACTGAAGCTTTCTTT.